The T cell receptor (beta chain) described here comes from a study of blood T cells in healthy people across ages. In the study overall: Every two T cells gave about one barcoded beta molecule via template switching. Points from the study as a whole: Both higher diversity and more naive CD4+ cells marked long-lived donors when set against aged donors. Any changes in expanded clonotypes were possibly confounded, as donor CMV status remained unknown.

Sample-barcoded 5' priming and a J-beta primer mix drove a second PCR of roughly 6 to 12 cycles. A template-switch adaptor containing 12 random nucleotides labeled each cDNA molecule. From the 5' RACE reads, TCRdb called clonotypes with MiXCR, one entry per CDR3 protein. The table shows approximately 2,000,000 distinct CDR3 sequences, with more than 35% occurring only once. Germline CDR1 and CDR2: SGHRS and YFSETQ. The CDR3 loop spans 13 amino acids. Worth noting for this clonotype: Its cognate antigen is unknown. At one end the junction does not follow the germline gene, possibly because of a read error.

The sample was blood. The sequence was collected from a human donor in good health. The J gene is TRBJ1-1, the V gene TRBV5-1, with D uncertain. The CDR3 DNA sequence: TGCGCCGGCAGCCTGGAGTCGGACACTGAAGCTTTCTTT. Protein: CAGSLESDTEAFF.